The 27 T cell receptor beta chains in this list originate from one sample, sequenced in a study of blood T cell repertoires in COVID-19. Repertoires were generated with immunoSEQ multiplex PCR, while TCRdb's copy carries only in-frame clones and drops some. The sample shows 150,000 to 170,000 clones, over 75% of them seen only once. The material sequenced was peripheral blood. The receptors here all came from a man in his sixties with COVID-19, enrolled during active disease.

The J gene is TRBJ1-2, the V gene TRBV12-1. TRBV12-1 is tagged as a pseudogene. The CDR3 is 15 residues long. The CDR3 protein is CASSQPGWAGYGYTF. For the CDR3, the DNA is TGTGCCAGCTCCCAACCGGGGTGGGCTGGCTATGGCTACACCTTC.

J is TRBJ2-2 and V is TRBV6-2 or TRBV6-3, with unresolved D. The CDR3 is made up of 14 amino acids. Germline CDR1 reads MNHEY; CDR2 reads SVGEGT. The V gene lost 0 bases and the J gene lost 6 bases, with 8 bases spanning the gap. The CDR3 nucleotides are TGTGCCAGCAGTTACTCGAGATTGGCCGGGGAGCTGTTTTTT. This translates into CASSYSRLAGELFF.

The J gene is TRBJ1-1, the V gene TRBV24-1; no firm D call. Germline-derived CDR1 and CDR2 are KGHDR and SFDVKD. The CDR3 length is 13 residues. Trimming removed 7 bases from V and 4 bases from J, with 12 bases in between. The CDR3 here is CATRLTSFTEAFF. CDR3 sequence (DNA): TGTGCCACCAGACTGACTTCTTTCACTGAAGCTTTCTTT.

The chain couples TRBV19 to TRBJ2-5, with 9 bases matching TRBD2. CDR3 length: 17 amino acids. CDR1 LNHDA and CDR2 SQIVND come from the germline V gene (reference sequence). The junction had 11 bases not matched to a gene; V was cut back by 6 bases and J by 0 bases. CDR3 coding DNA: TGTGCCAGTAGGAGTGCGGGACTAGCCCCGTACCAAGAGACCCAGTACTTC. It codes for CASRSAGLAPYQETQYF.

For this clone: This sample also contains other DNA sequences that code for the same CDR3. This chain uses TRBV11-2 with TRBJ2-5, with 11 positions matching TRBD2. The CDR3 consists of 15 residues. J lost 1 base, V lost 3 bases, and 1 base had no gene match. Looked up from germline, CDR1 is SGHAT and CDR2 is FQNNGV. This CDR3 reads CASSFSGGAQETQYF. In nucleotides, the CDR3 is TGTGCCAGCAGCTTTAGCGGGGGGGCCCAAGAGACCCAGTACTTC.

In this sample, this clone turned up a few times. Other DNA sequences of this sample code for an identical CDR3. The chain links TRBV7-2 to TRBJ1-1; 8 nucleotides match TRBD1. Germline V gene lookup returns CDR1 SGHTA and CDR2 FQGNSA. V lost 3 bases, J lost 1 base, and 4 bases stayed unmatched. This CDR3 is 15 amino acids long. CDR3 residues: CASSFDDRGNTEAFF. The DNA of the CDR3 is TGTGCCAGCAGCTTCGATGACAGGGGGAACACTGAAGCTTTCTTT.

The chain recombines TRBV27 with TRBJ1-2, with 8 bases that match TRBD1. This CDR3 is built from 15 residues. With V trimmed by 10 bases and J by 1 base, 11 bases remained unmatched. The V gene's germline CDR1 is MNHEY and CDR2 SMNVEV (reference sequence). The CDR3 DNA reads TGTGCCACCATGAAGACAGGGGCCCTTAACTATGGCTACACCTTC. Protein product: CATMKTGALNYGYTF.

This chain uses TRBV7-2 with TRBJ2-3, with 8 positions matching TRBD2. The CDR3 spans 16 residues. V shed 4 bases, J shed 6 bases, and the junction held 12 bases outside the gene matches. The germline V gene encodes CDR1 SGHTA and CDR2 FQGNSA. The DNA for the CDR3 is TGTGCCAGCAGCTCCTTTGCTCTAGCGGGTAGGGATACGCAGTATTTT. As protein: CASSSFALAGRDTQYF.

This clone was seen a handful of times. The chain joins TRBV10-2 to TRBJ1-5, with D tentatively TRBD1 (6 bases). This CDR3 region has 14 residues. CDR1 WSHSY and CDR2 SAAADI come from the germline V gene. V lost 9 bases, J lost 2 bases, and 14 bases lay in between. Here the CDR3 reads CASKDSKGNQPQHF. The CDR3, as DNA: TGCGCCAGTAAGGACAGTAAAGGCAATCAGCCCCAGCATTTT.

This clone was counted only a few times. The chain uses TRBV27 and TRBJ1-6, with D possibly matching TRBD1 (5 bases). CDR3 length: 12 amino acids. Germline V lookup: CDR1 MNHEY, CDR2 SMNVEV (reference sequence). In DNA, the CDR3 is TGTGCTACAGCGGGGCGCGGTTCACCCCTCCACTTT. Residues: CATAGRGSPLHF.

This chain connects TRBV5-1 to TRBJ2-3; 9 bases map to TRBD1. Trimming cost V 0 bases and J 6 bases; bases outside gene matches: 5. There are 15 residues in the CDR3. Germline CDR1 is SGHRS and CDR2 is YFSETQ. Here the CDR3 DNA reads TGCGCCAGCAGCTTGGCGGGACAGGGACGGGATACGCAGTATTTT. As protein: CASSLAGQGRDTQYF.

J is TRBJ2-3 and V is TRBV6-2 or TRBV6-3, with D perhaps TRBD1 (5 bases). V lost 0 bases, J lost 0 bases, and 16 bases lay in between. The CDR3 consists of 18 residues. Germline V gene lookup returns CDR1 MNHEY and CDR2 SVGEGT. This chain's CDR3 is CASSYSSGRVGSTDTQYF. In nucleotides, the CDR3 is TGTGCCAGCAGTTACTCGAGTGGCAGGGTTGGGAGCACAGATACGCAGTATTTT.

The J gene is TRBJ2-7, the V gene TRBV7-3, with 10 bases lining up with TRBD1. Trimming removed 6 bases from V and 2 bases from J; junction bases left unmatched: 7. The CDR3 totals 15 residues. Germline V gene data show CDR1 as SGHTA and CDR2 as FQGTGA. CDR3 nucleotides: TGTGCCAGCAGGCGACCGGGACAGGGGACCTACGAGCAGTACTTC. This gives the protein CASRRPGQGTYEQYF.

The rearrangement joins TRBV6-5 to TRBJ1-1; 8 nucleotides align to TRBD1. V lost 6 bases, J lost 3 bases, and 9 bases stayed unmatched. The CDR3 runs 15 residues. CDR1 and CDR2 from the germline V gene are MNHEY and SVGAGI. CDR3 loop: CASSRDRGKDTEAFF. The CDR3 bases are TGTGCCAGCAGCCGAGACAGGGGAAAGGACACTGAAGCTTTCTTT.

The rearrangement uses TRBV18 and TRBJ2-5; no clear D gene. Trimming removed 0 bases at V and 4 bases at J, with 6 bases between. The CDR3 sequence is 13 residues long. From germline, CDR1 is KGHSH and CDR2 LQKENI. This CDR3 reads CASSPPGAETQYF. The CDR3 coding sequence is TGTGCCAGCTCACCACCGGGCGCAGAGACCCAGTACTTC.

V gene TRBV19 combines with J gene TRBJ1-3; the D is unclear. The germline CDR1 and CDR2 sequences are LNHDA and SQIVND (reference sequence). The CDR3 loop spans 15 amino acids. Trimming pared 5 bases from V and 0 bases from J, leaving 11 bases between. The CDR3 reads CASSVTASSGNTIYF. In DNA form, the CDR3 reads TGTGCCAGTAGTGTGACTGCGAGCTCTGGAAACACCATATATTTT.

The chain carries TRBV19 and TRBJ2-3; TRBD1 agrees at 7 bases. V lost 9 bases, J lost 2 bases, and 5 bases stayed unmatched. Germline V gives CDR1 LNHDA, CDR2 SQIVND (reference sequence). This CDR3 has 13 amino acids. CDR3 in DNA: TGTGCCAGCGGGACAGTGCCCACAGATACGCAGTATTTT. Translation: CASGTVPTDTQYF.

The chain employs TRBV7-9 and TRBJ2-7; no reliable D call. The V end was cut by 1 base, the J end by 2 bases, with 6 bases between. Germline V gene sequence: CDR1 SEHNR, CDR2 FQNEAQ (reference sequence). The CDR3 runs to 13 residues. The CDR3 DNA follows: TGTGCCAGCAGCTTAGTGAGTCCCTACGAGCAGTACTTC. The encoded protein is CASSLVSPYEQYF.

The V gene is TRBV28, the J gene TRBJ1-4; 8 bases match TRBD1. CDR1 and CDR2 from the germline V gene are MDHEN and SYDVKM. This CDR3 has 15 residues. Unmatched junction bases numbered 8, after V lost 5 bases and J lost 6 bases. The CDR3 DNA reads as TGTGCCAGCAGTGGCGGACAGGGTGTTCATGAAAAACTGTTTTTT. Translating it yields CASSGGQGVHEKLFF.

The chain links TRBV29-1 to TRBJ2-3, with D tentatively TRBD2 (5 bases). The germline V gene has CDR1 SQVTM and CDR2 ANQGSEA. Trimming took off 0 bases at V and 7 bases at J, with 14 bases between the two ends. The CDR3 consists of 14 residues. CDR3 nucleotides: TGCAGCGTTGAAGACGCCGGACTTTCGAATACGCAGTATTTT. Translating it yields CSVEDAGLSNTQYF.

The chain carries TRBV19 and TRBJ2-2, with 10 bases fitting TRBD1. The length of the CDR3 is 14 residues. The V gene's germline CDR1 is LNHDA and CDR2 SQIVND (reference sequence). The chain's CDR3 is CATGGQGYTGELFF. In DNA form, the CDR3 reads TGTGCTACAGGGGGACAGGGGTACACCGGGGAGCTGTTTTTT.

The chain couples TRBV19 to TRBJ2-7; D not certain. The CDR3 runs to 13 residues. The germline gives CDR1 LNHDA, CDR2 SQIVND (reference sequence). V gave up 0 bases and J gave up 7 bases, with 10 bases separating them. The CDR3 nucleotides read TGTGCCAGTAGTATAGAGCCGGGTCTGGAGCAGTACTTC. The encoded protein is CASSIEPGLEQYF. Combining the CDR3 with reference TRBV19 and TRBJ2-7 gives the whole variable domain DGGITQSPKYLFRKEGQNVTLSCEQNLNHDAMYWYRQDPGQGLRLIYYSQIVNDFQKGDIAEGYSVSREKKESFPLTVTSAQKNPTAFYLCASSIEPGLEQYFGPGTRLTVT.

This chain connects TRBV9 to TRBJ2-1; D is perhaps TRBD1 (6 bases). The CDR3 length is 16 residues. Trimming cost V 0 bases and J 6 bases, with 16 bases left between them. Germline V CDR1 and CDR2: SGDLS, YYNGEE. The CDR3 sequence is CASSVVSRDTFNEQFF. DNA of the CDR3: TGTGCCAGCAGCGTAGTTTCCCGGGACACGTTCAATGAGCAGTTCTTC.

V usage is TRBV7-2 and J usage is TRBJ2-3, with no clear D. Germline V lookup: CDR1 SGHTA, CDR2 FQGNSA. V lost 3 bases and J lost 4, with 11 bases in between. The CDR3 spans 14 residues. This CDR3 is CASSFTVAPDTQYF. In nucleotides, the CDR3 is TGTGCCAGCAGCTTTACAGTGGCACCAGATACGCAGTATTTT.

The rearrangement links TRBV7-3 to TRBJ2-3, with D possibly being TRBD2 (5 bases). Germline-derived CDR1 and CDR2 are SGHTA and FQGTGA. The CDR3 contains 15 residues. Trimming removed 5 bases at V and 0 bases at J, with 12 bases between. CDR3 sequence (DNA): TGTGCCAGCAGCCGGGAACTAGTTAGCACAGATACGCAGTATTTT. Translated, it gives CASSRELVSTDTQYF.

The gene calls are TRBV19 and TRBJ1-2; D call uncertain. V lost 1 base and J 6 bases, leaving 12 bases between the germline ends. This CDR3 is built from 14 residues. Germline V gene sequence: CDR1 LNHDA, CDR2 SQIVND (reference sequence). CDR3 DNA sequence: TGTGCCAGTAGTATAGTATCGGCGGCGGATGGCTACACCTTC. Protein: CASSIVSAADGYTF.

This chain's CDR3 is CASSLGQVSFF. Here the CDR3 DNA reads TGTGCCAGCAGCCTAGGACAGGTATCGTTCTTC. V gene TRBV7-3 combines with J gene TRBJ2-1; the match to TRBD1 covers 7 bases. The CDR3 contains 11 residues. V lost 5 bases, J lost 15 bases, and 7 bases stayed unmatched. Germline CDR1 is SGHTA and CDR2 is FQGTGA.